Listed below are T cell receptor beta chains from one sample, sequenced in a study of metastatic and nonmetastatic thyroid tumors. With MiXCR, TCRdb reprocessed the PCR reads. The sample records roughly 33,000 clones, around a sixth being singletons. Sequencing was performed on blood. Receptors originate from a female donor with papillary thyroid cancer or a benign thyroid nodule (not recorded which). Some clones in this sample may be carry-over from other donors' samples. Each CDR3 is given with its conserved first and last residue. D genes are given only for firm matches. Rows may omit the clone size; those that give it use once, few, many or a size class.

J | size | D | V | CDR3 | DNA
TRBJ1-2 | many | TRBD1 | TRBV27 | CASSPNPRTGLNYGYTF | TGTGCCAGCAGTCCAAACCCCAGGACAGGCCTTAACTATGGCTACACCTTC
TRBJ2-3 | many | NA | TRBV3-1 | CASSQGLASSTDTQYF | TGTGCCAGCAGCCAAGGGCTAGCTTCATCCACAGATACGCAGTATTTT
TRBJ2-7 | NA | NA | TRBV11-2 | CASSLENGGRQYF | TGTGCCAGCAGCTTAGAGAATGGGGGCCGTCAGTACTTC
TRBJ2-5 | many | TRBD1 | TRBV6-2/TRBV6-3 | CASSSPAGGEETQYF | TGTGCCAGCAGTTCCCCGGCAGGGGGCGAGGAGACCCAGTACTTC
TRBJ2-1 | many | TRBD2 | TRBV20-1 | CSAREPGTSVANEQFF | TGCAGTGCTAGAGAGCCCGGGACTAGCGTTGCCAATGAGCAGTTCTTC
TRBJ2-3 | many | NA | TRBV7-3 | CASSLKGPSGTDTQYF | TGTGCCAGCAGCTTAAAGGGTCCTAGCGGCACAGATACGCAGTATTTT
TRBJ2-2 | NA | NA | TRBV7-3 | CASTTSGELFF | TGTGCCAGCACTACGTCCGGGGAGCTGTTTTTT
TRBJ2-3 | few | TRBD2 | TRBV18 | CASSPSGGNTDTQYF | TGTGCCAGCTCACCCAGCGGGGGGAACACAGATACGCAGTATTTT
TRBJ1-1 | many | TRBD1 | TRBV12-3/TRBV12-4 | CASSPRQGLLTEAFF | TGTGCCAGCAGTCCCAGACAGGGACTCCTTACTGAAGCTTTCTTT
TRBJ2-5 | many | NA | TRBV20-1 | CSAKGAVRAQYF | TGCAGTGCCAAGGGAGCGGTTAGGGCCCAGTACTTC